This entry concerns a single TCR beta chain. This clone has just a few counts. Its target antigen remains unknown. No per-base quality is available; no much larger clone lies one base away. The record originates from a study of beta chain features in type 1 diabetes (dated by TCRdb to the late 2010s). Background on the whole study: Mean age, gender distribution, total cell number and subset yield were not different between patients and healthy donors. Regulatory and stem cell-like memory subsets were isolated from only 8 patients and roughly 8 healthy donors, whereas naive and central memory subsets came from all 30 or so donors. A total of 90 million to 120 million sorted cells were examined across all samples, and a strong correlation was observed between cell number per subset and RNA yield. In the study, recently diagnosed type 1 diabetes patients and matched healthy donors were compared on the TCRB repertoires of their sorted circulating CD4+ T cell subsets.

Sequences LNHDA (CDR1) and SQIVND (CDR2) are obtained from the germline V gene (reference sequence). The junction shows trimming of 3 bases on V and 1 base on J, plus 9 bases between the germline ends. The CDR3 sequence holds 14 residues, the cysteine and phenylalanine included. Solely the CDR3 DNA is kept, with 42 bases framed from the first base. Each donor gave one peripheral blood draw, roughly 0.11 L on average, collected into heparinised tubes. Using a panel that included CD45RO, CCR7, CD25, CD127, CD95 and CD27, naive, central memory, regulatory and stem cell-like memory CD4+ T cells were sorted on a BD FACSAria II. Every sorted population had a purity above 95%. PBMCs were separated immediately by Lymphoprep density gradient centrifugation and were stained directly, without being cultured. So that batch effects would be minimized, each experiment stained and sorted samples in pairs, pairing one healthy donor with one patient.

All of the isolated RNA was reverse transcribed with the High Capacity cDNA Reverse Transcription Kit, so expressed TCRB transcripts were sequenced. Deep immunoSEQ sequencing was applied to naive, central memory and regulatory T cell samples, giving an average of approximately 3.8 million total reads per sample. After sorted cells were lysed in RLT buffer, RNA was extracted with DNase-treated RNeasy Micro or Mini kits, with the choice depending on cell number. Each cell subset was processed separately to prevent cross-contamination, with patient and healthy donor samples processed together. The immunoSEQ multiplex PCR was used to amplify TCRB sequences from cDNA, yielding 87-bp fragments that span the CDR3 region. Sequencing of the amplicons was done on the Illumina HiSeq platform. In the source study's methods: PCR bias was computationally corrected using synthetic template baselines, reads within Hamming distance 2 were collapsed, and singletons that could not be merged were discarded. Reads were aligned against IMGT to assign V, D and J genes, CDR3 length and insertions or deletions at six rearrangement sites. Within each subset, clonotype counts were normalized to sorted cell number, and only after that were true diversity and Gini coefficients computed with the tcR R package. Repertoire sharing was quantified using the overlap coefficient calculated on TCRB nucleotide sequences. As a proxy for the pre-selection repertoire, out-of-frame TCRB sequences from naive cells were analyzed. Imported from immuneACCESS, the table was reduced by TCRdb to in-frame sequences with V and J called. These copies leave out some clones; in studies compared against another copy, an unresolved V gene accounts for under half, and the cause of the remainder is not known. V, J and clone size were drawn from that table, and D and trimming were deduced from the DNA. Present in this sample are over 350,000 clones, around 15% of which were seen just once. The top ten constitute 0.019% of the sample.

Broader findings and caveats from the paper: Shorter templates might be favored by PCR, yet because patient and control samples were amplified and corrected together, any such skew would affect both groups equally. In all four CD4+ subsets, TCRB CDR3 length was moderately but significantly shorter in type 1 diabetes patients. Sequencing cDNA rather than genomic DNA could over-represent highly expressing activated cells, although activation and CD3 levels did not differ between groups. HLA sub-analyses involved small numbers of individuals, so any influence of HLA type on TCRB rearrangement remained unresolved. Naive, central memory and regulatory TCRB repertoires appeared to be more similar among patients than among healthy donors. Patients with type 1 diabetes made fewer insertions and deleted more nucleotides at VDJ recombination sites, implying thymic rearrangement abnormalities.

The sequenced sample consisted of naive CD4+ T cells from blood. The intended sense of this specimen's cell subset or site label: true naive CD4+ T cells. The rearranged chain carries TRBV19 and TRBJ2-5; 5 matching bases give a weak D call of TRBD1. The source is a woman younger than 30 in good health. The nucleotide sequence is given as TGTGCCAGTAGTATCCACAGGACCCAAGAGACCCAGTACTTC. Its translation is CASSIHRTQETQYF. The variable domain in full, with residues beyond the CDR3 obtained from the reference TRBV19 and TRBJ2-5 genes, is DGGITQSPKYLFRKEGQNVTLSCEQNLNHDAMYWYRQDPGQGLRLIYYSQIVNDFQKGDIAEGYSVSREKKESFPLTVTSAQKNPTAFYLCASSIHRTQETQYFGPGTRLLVL.